This paragraph reports one T cell receptor beta chain. The antigen remains undetermined. Only cases whose brain tissue showed the highest T cell transcript signatures were sequenced. At least one anti-epileptic drug was given before surgery. This sample stems from a study of brain T cells in children with intractable seizures. Overall study findings and caveats: Viral specificity was inferred only from CDR3 similarity; HCMV serostatus was unknown.

Generated by immunoSEQ multiplex PCR, the TCRdb table keeps only in-frame clones and is missing some. Of 20,000 to 25,000 clones listed, roughly 94% are singletons. The CDR3 sequence is 15 residues long. Trimming at V came to 3 bases and at J to 4 bases, leaving 5 bases not matched to a gene. Germline lookup yields CDR1 KGHSH and CDR2 LQKENI. Sequenced here: peripheral blood, sampled at surgery. The sequence came from a boy aged 10-17 years with focal cortical dysplasia and intractable seizures. V gene TRBV18 combines with J gene TRBJ2-7; 11 bases line up with TRBD2. The CDR3 loop is CASSPALAGGYEQYF. CDR3 nucleotides: TGTGCCAGCTCACCCGCTCTAGCGGGGGGTTACGAGCAGTACTTC.